This T cell receptor (beta chain) appears in the sequencing data of a study of blood T cell repertoires in COVID-19. Some clones are missing from TCRdb's copy, which holds only in-frame ones; the method was immunoSEQ multiplex PCR. The sample includes some 50,000 clones, about 79% of them seen just once. Germline CDR1 reads WSHSY; CDR2 reads SAAADI. V gave up 6 bases and J gave up 7 bases; unmatched junction bases: 6. The CDR3 contains 13 residues. The chain carries TRBV10-2 and TRBJ2-1, with 7 bases matching TRBD2. The sequence came from a human donor in a cohort sampled during active COVID-19. Sequencing input: peripheral blood. The CDR3 bases are TGCGCCAGCAGCACGGGGGGTTCTAATGAGCAGTTCTTC. It yields the protein CASSTGGSNEQFF.